These T cell receptor beta chains were read from a single sample in a study of blood T cell repertoires in COVID-19. Generated by immunoSEQ multiplex PCR, the TCRdb table keeps only in-frame clones and is missing some. The data show over 200,000 clones, with around nine tenths seen just once and 10% to 12% held by the top ten. The sample comprised PBMCs or T cells enriched from blood (not recorded which). Receptor source: a man aged 25-45 years who had recovered from COVID-19. Both conserved end residues are part of each CDR3. The D gene is left open where the match is weak. For some rows the clone size is stated as once, few or many, or as a class when expanded; others skip it.

V: TRBV5-1; size: few; length: 15; D: -; J: TRBJ2-2; DNA: TGCGCCAGCAGCTTCTGGCGGGGCAACACCGGGGAGCTGTTTTTT; CDR3: CASSFWRGNTGELFF
V: TRBV4-3; size: once; length: 13; D: -; J: TRBJ2-7; DNA: TGCGCCAGCAGCCAAGAGCCAGGGGTCGAGCAGTACTTC; CDR3: CASSQEPGVEQYF
V: TRBV18; size: once; length: 14; D: -; J: TRBJ2-1; DNA: TGTGCCAGCTCACCCCCGGACTTTCACAATGAGCAGTTCTTC; CDR3: CASSPPDFHNEQFF
V: TRBV28; size: -; length: 15; D: -; J: TRBJ1-5; DNA: TGTGCCAGCATTAGAACAGAGTATAGCAATCAGCCCCAGCATTTT; CDR3: CASIRTEYSNQPQHF
V: TRBV4-2; size: -; length: 15; D: TRBD1; J: TRBJ1-1; DNA: TGTGCCAGCAGCCAAGCCTGGACAGGGAGAACTGAAGCTTTCTTT; CDR3: CASSQAWTGRTEAFF
V: TRBV11-2; size: -; length: 13; D: -; J: TRBJ2-4; DNA: TGTGCCAGCAACACCCCAGGGGGGAACATTCAGTACTTC; CDR3: CASNTPGGNIQYF
V: TRBV6-2/TRBV6-3; size: -; length: 18; D: TRBD2; J: TRBJ2-3; DNA: TGTGCCAGCAGTTACGGAACAACTAGCGGGCTAAGCACAGATACGCAGTATTTT; CDR3: CASSYGTTSGLSTDTQYF
V: TRBV10-3; size: -; length: 13; D: TRBD1; J: TRBJ1-1; DNA: TGTGCCATCAACCCACAGGGGGAGGGTGAAGCTTTCTTT; CDR3: CAINPQGEGEAFF
V: TRBV6-5; size: -; length: 13; D: TRBD1; J: TRBJ1-5; DNA: TGTGCCAGCACCGGACAGGGTAATCAGCCCCAGCATTTT; CDR3: CASTGQGNQPQHF
V: TRBV5-4; size: -; length: 13; D: TRBD1; J: TRBJ2-1; DNA: TGTGCCAGCCGGGGACAGGATACGAATGAGCAGTTCTTC; CDR3: CASRGQDTNEQFF
V: TRBV7-2; size: -; length: 14; D: TRBD1; J: TRBJ2-5; DNA: TGTGCCAGCAGCCCGGGGACAGGGCGAGAGACCCAGTACTTC; CDR3: CASSPGTGRETQYF
V: TRBV3-1/TRBV3-2; size: -; length: 16; D: TRBD1; J: TRBJ1-3; DNA: TGTGCCAGCAGCCAAGATAGGACAGGCGGGTTAAACACCATATATTTT; CDR3: CASSQDRTGGLNTIYF
V: TRBV5-5; size: -; length: 15; D: TRBD1; J: TRBJ1-6; DNA: TGTGCCAGCAGTCCCGGACAGGGGGCTTATTCACCCCTCCACTTT; CDR3: CASSPGQGAYSPLHF
V: TRBV28; size: -; length: 11; D: -; J: TRBJ1-1; DNA: TGTGCCAGCAGTTACAGGTTTGAAGCTTTCTTT; CDR3: CASSYRFEAFF
V: TRBV7-4; size: -; length: 17; D: -; J: TRBJ1-5; DNA: TGTGCCAGCAGCGACGGCTCCGGGGGGGGGAGCAATCAGCCCCAGCATTTT; CDR3: CASSDGSGGGSNQPQHF
V: TRBV6-5; size: few; length: 14; D: TRBD1; J: TRBJ2-1; DNA: TGTGCCAGTGCAGGGGGCGCTTTAGTCAATGAGCAGTTCTTC; CDR3: CASAGGALVNEQFF
V: TRBV4-1; size: -; length: 15; D: -; J: TRBJ1-2; DNA: TGCGCCAGCAGCCAGAACCCCCCGGGATCCTATGGCTACACCTTC; CDR3: CASSQNPPGSYGYTF
V: TRBV20-1; size: -; length: 13; D: -; J: TRBJ2-3; DNA: TGCAGTGCTAGTCGAGGAGGAACAGATACGCAGTATTTT; CDR3: CSASRGGTDTQYF
V: TRBV5-8; size: -; length: 12; D: TRBD1; J: TRBJ1-1; DNA: TGTGCCAGCAGGGACAGGCATACTGAAGCTTTCTTT; CDR3: CASRDRHTEAFF
V: TRBV28; size: -; length: 14; D: -; J: TRBJ1-5; DNA: TGTGCCAGCAGTCTAACAGGGTTACATCAGCCCCAGCATTTT; CDR3: CASSLTGLHQPQHF
V: TRBV5-1; size: -; length: 15; D: -; J: TRBJ2-3; DNA: TGCGCCAGCAGCTTGGTGGGTAGCCTGACAGATACGCAGTATTTT; CDR3: CASSLVGSLTDTQYF
V: TRBV19; size: few; length: 10; D: -; J: TRBJ1-3; DNA: TGTGCCAGTGGCTTTAACACCATATATTTT; CDR3: CASGFNTIYF
V: TRBV7-6; size: once; length: 17; D: TRBD2; J: TRBJ2-5; DNA: TGTGCCAGCAGCTTAGCTGGGCTTAGCGGGAGGAGGGAGACCCAGTACTTC; CDR3: CASSLAGLSGRRETQYF
V: TRBV7-9; size: -; length: 15; D: TRBD1; J: TRBJ2-2; DNA: TGTGCCAGCAGGCCGGGACAGCAGAACACCGGGGAGCTGTTTTTT; CDR3: CASRPGQQNTGELFF
V: TRBV7-9; size: -; length: 15; D: -; J: TRBJ2-1; DNA: TGTGCCAGCAGCTTAGCAGGGACAACCTACAATGAGCAGTTCTTC; CDR3: CASSLAGTTYNEQFF
V: TRBV15; size: -; length: 15; D: TRBD2; J: TRBJ2-1; DNA: TGTGCCACCAGCAGAGTGGGGGGTGCGGGGGGTGAGCAGTTCTTC; CDR3: CATSRVGGAGGEQFF
V: TRBV7-6; size: -; length: 14; D: TRBD1; J: TRBJ1-5; DNA: TGTGCCAGCAGCTCGATACAGGGGAATCAGCCCCAGCATTTT; CDR3: CASSSIQGNQPQHF
V: TRBV5-1; size: -; length: 17; D: TRBD1; J: TRBJ1-4; DNA: TGCGCCAGCAGCCCCGGAGCAGGGGGCTTCGGCTTCGAAAAACTGTTTTTT; CDR3: CASSPGAGGFGFEKLFF
V: TRBV28; size: -; length: 17; D: TRBD2; J: TRBJ2-1; DNA: TGTGCCAGCAGTCCCCTCGAGCGGGGCGGAATCTACAATGAGCAGTTCTTC; CDR3: CASSPLERGGIYNEQFF
V: TRBV9; size: -; length: 15; D: -; J: TRBJ2-2; DNA: TGTGCCAGCAGCGTAGGTGGGAGTGTAAGGAGGGAGCTGTTTTTT; CDR3: CASSVGGSVRRELFF
V: TRBV12-3/TRBV12-4; size: -; length: 13; D: -; J: TRBJ2-4; DNA: TGTGCCAGCACCCCGGCCGAGACCGAGCGTCGGTACTTC; CDR3: CASTPAETERRYF
V: TRBV7-8; size: -; length: 14; D: -; J: TRBJ1-3; DNA: TGTGCCAGCAGCTTCCGCGACAGAGGAAACACCATATATTTT; CDR3: CASSFRDRGNTIYF
V: TRBV5-8; size: -; length: 12; D: -; J: TRBJ2-2; DNA: TGTGCCAGCAGCTTGGTTGCGGGGGAGCTGTTTTTT; CDR3: CASSLVAGELFF
V: TRBV3-1/TRBV3-2; size: few; length: 13; D: -; J: TRBJ1-1; DNA: TGTGCCAGCAGCCCCACAGGGCACACTGAAGCTTTCTTT; CDR3: CASSPTGHTEAFF
V: TRBV28; size: -; length: 15; D: -; J: TRBJ1-3; DNA: TGTGCCAGCAGTTTTCCAGGGGATGGCGGAAACACCATATATTTT; CDR3: CASSFPGDGGNTIYF
V: TRBV5-1; size: -; length: 13; D: -; J: TRBJ1-1; DNA: TGCGCCAGCAGCCAGGGACAGAACACTGAAGCTTTCTTT; CDR3: CASSQGQNTEAFF
V: TRBV28; size: -; length: 13; D: -; J: TRBJ2-7; DNA: TGTGCCAGCAACCCCGACTCACTCTACGAGCAGTACTTC; CDR3: CASNPDSLYEQYF
V: TRBV4-3; size: -; length: 13; D: -; J: TRBJ1-6; DNA: TGCGCCAGCAGCCAAGTCCCCGAGTCACCCCTCCACTTT; CDR3: CASSQVPESPLHF
V: TRBV6-5; size: -; length: 15; D: TRBD1; J: TRBJ1-2; DNA: TGTGCCAGCAGTTACTCGTCAGGGGGCGGCTATGGCTACACCTTC; CDR3: CASSYSSGGGYGYTF
V: TRBV6-5; size: -; length: 13; D: TRBD1; J: TRBJ1-1; DNA: TGTGCCAGCAGCTCAGACAGGGGGTCTGAAGCTTTCTTT; CDR3: CASSSDRGSEAFF
V: TRBV6-5; size: -; length: 15; D: TRBD1; J: TRBJ2-3; DNA: TGTGCCAGCAGGTCGGGACAGGGACTCGGAGATACGCAGTATTTT; CDR3: CASRSGQGLGDTQYF
V: TRBV28; size: -; length: 14; D: TRBD1; J: TRBJ1-5; DNA: TGTGCCAGCGGACACATCACAGGGGGCGAGACCCAGCATTTT; CDR3: CASGHITGGETQHF
V: TRBV29-1; size: -; length: 13; D: -; J: TRBJ1-1; DNA: TGCAGCGTTGCAGGGGATTATAACACTGAAGCTTTCTTT; CDR3: CSVAGDYNTEAFF
V: TRBV28; size: few; length: 10; D: -; J: TRBJ2-1; DNA: TGTGCCAGCAGCATTCAGGAGCAGTTCTTC; CDR3: CASSIQEQFF
V: TRBV9; size: -; length: 17; D: TRBD2; J: TRBJ2-3; DNA: TGTGCCAGCAGCGTAGGTTCCGGGAGGACCAGGGCAGATACGCAGTATTTT; CDR3: CASSVGSGRTRADTQYF
V: TRBV5-1; size: -; length: 19; D: TRBD2; J: TRBJ2-7; DNA: TGCGCCAGCAGCTCGGATACTAGCGGGAGAGGATTAGGGAACTACGAGCAGTACTTC; CDR3: CASSSDTSGRGLGNYEQYF
V: TRBV4-1; size: -; length: 17; D: TRBD2; J: TRBJ2-1; DNA: TGCGCCAGCAGCCACACTAGCGGGGTATCGCGTTACAATGAGCAGTTCTTC; CDR3: CASSHTSGVSRYNEQFF
V: TRBV27; size: once; length: 14; D: -; J: TRBJ1-1; DNA: TGTGCCAGCAGTTTCATTGGAGGGACCACTGAAGCTTTCTTT; CDR3: CASSFIGGTTEAFF
V: TRBV28; size: -; length: 15; D: -; J: TRBJ1-3; DNA: TGTGCCAGCAGTCCACCTACGGTATCTGGAAACACCATATATTTT; CDR3: CASSPPTVSGNTIYF
V: TRBV9; size: once; length: 17; D: TRBD1; J: TRBJ1-6; DNA: TGTGCCAGCAGCGTAACCGGGACAGGGAAATCCAATTCACCCCTCCACTTT; CDR3: CASSVTGTGKSNSPLHF
V: TRBV28; size: -; length: 16; D: -; J: TRBJ2-1; DNA: TGTGCCAGCAGTCCGATGACTTCCCGCTCCTACAATGAGCAGTTCTTC; CDR3: CASSPMTSRSYNEQFF
V: TRBV13; size: few; length: 14; D: -; J: TRBJ1-1; DNA: TGTGCCAGCAGCTCCGGGACAATGAACACTGAAGCTTTCTTT; CDR3: CASSSGTMNTEAFF
V: TRBV19; size: -; length: 15; D: TRBD2; J: TRBJ2-2; DNA: TGTGCCAGTAACGGACTAGCGGGAGATTCCGGGGAGCTGTTTTTT; CDR3: CASNGLAGDSGELFF
V: TRBV10-2; size: -; length: 14; D: -; J: TRBJ2-7; DNA: TGCGCGAGTATACGACAGGCCGCCTCCTACGAGCAGTACTTC; CDR3: CASIRQAASYEQYF
V: TRBV5-6; size: -; length: 15; D: -; J: TRBJ1-2; DNA: TGTGCCAGCAGCTTGGTTACAGAATGGTTCTATGGCTACACCTTC; CDR3: CASSLVTEWFYGYTF
V: TRBV28; size: -; length: 15; D: TRBD2; J: TRBJ2-7; DNA: TGTGCCAGCACTCACTCCGCGGGAGGGAACTACGAGCAGTACTTC; CDR3: CASTHSAGGNYEQYF
V: TRBV7-2; size: -; length: 13; D: -; J: TRBJ2-3; DNA: TGTGCCAGCAGCCGAGACGGGACAGATACGCAGTATTTT; CDR3: CASSRDGTDTQYF